These 8 T cell receptor beta chains were all obtained from the same sample, sequenced in a study of shared clonotypes between healthy human individuals. The data were produced by immunoSEQ multiplex PCR, yet TCRdb's version contains in-frame clones alone and is incomplete. The repertoire holds around 990,000 clones, with roughly 80% as singletons. Sequenced input: memory CD4+ T cells from PBMCs. Subset in this sample: CD45RA-negative fraction. The receptor set was obtained from a man between 18 and 29 years old in good health. Some clones in this sample may be carry-over from other donors' samples.

The J gene is TRBJ1-4, the V gene TRBV7-8; no definite D call. CDR1 SGHVS and CDR2 FQNEAQ come from the germline V gene. This CDR3 has 13 amino acids. Trimming removed 5 bases at V and 8 bases at J, with 12 bases between. The CDR3 spells CASSPNREEKLFF. The CDR3 nucleotides are TGTGCCAGCAGCCCCAACCGGGAGGAAAAACTGTTTTTT. The full variable domain, completed using reference TRBV7-8 and TRBJ1-4, is GAGVSQSPRYKVAKRGQDVALRCDPISGHVSLFWYQQALGQGPEFLTYFQNEAQLDKSGLPSDRFFAERPEGSVSTLKIQRTQQEDSAVYLCASSPNREEKLFFGSGTQLSVL.

The chain uses TRBV2 and TRBJ2-5; TRBD2 aligns across 11 bases. CDR1 and CDR2 (germline): SNHLY, FYNNEI. The junction had 5 bases not matched to a gene; V was cut back by 4 bases and J by 7 bases. The length of the CDR3 is 14 residues. The DNA for the CDR3 is TGTGCCAGCAGTGTGACCCTAGCGGGAGGGACCCAGTACTTC. It is translated as CASSVTLAGGTQYF.

In its sample, this clone was seen a few times. This chain joins TRBV29-1 and TRBJ2-2; TRBD2 matches at 7 bases. V shed 2 bases, J shed 4 bases, and the junction held 7 bases outside the gene matches. CDR1 and CDR2 from the germline V gene are SQVTM and ANQGSEA. The CDR3 length is 15 residues. Here the CDR3 reads CSVEFGRSGTGELFF. The CDR3 bases are TGCAGCGTTGAATTCGGGAGGTCCGGCACCGGGGAGCTGTTTTTT.

This clone was counted a single time. The chain uses TRBV5-1 and TRBJ2-3; the match to TRBD2 covers 7 bases. CDR1 is SGHRS and CDR2 is YFSETQ in the germline V gene. The CDR3 is made up of 14 amino acids. V lost 0 bases to trimming and J lost 6 bases; unmatched junction nucleotides: 4. The CDR3 nucleotides are TGCGCCAGCAGCTTGGGAGCGCGGGAGGATACGCAGTATTTT. As protein: CASSLGAREDTQYF.

The chain uses TRBV11-1 and TRBJ2-2; D is uncertain. The CDR3 is 15 residues long. The V and J ends lost 5 bases and 2 bases respectively, with 12 bases between them. The germline V gene has CDR1 SGHAT and CDR2 FQDESV (reference sequence). CDR3 region: CASSHGRVNTGELFF. CDR3 nucleotide sequence: TGTGCCAGCAGCCACGGACGGGTAAACACCGGGGAGCTGTTTTTT.

In its sample, this clone was seen a few times. The chain recombines TRBV6-5 with TRBJ2-2; 11 bases agree with TRBD2. The germline V gene encodes CDR1 MNHEY and CDR2 SVGAGI. V lost 4 bases, J lost 4 bases, and 2 bases stayed unmatched. The CDR3 consists of 15 residues. CDR3 coding DNA: TGTGCCAGCAGTTTTACTAGCGGGAGCACCGGGGAGCTGTTTTTT. This codes for CASSFTSGSTGELFF.

The rearrangement uses TRBV5-1 and TRBJ2-3; D might be TRBD2 (5 bases). Germline CDR1 is SGHRS and CDR2 is YFSETQ. This CDR3 is built from 14 residues. V lost 7 bases to trimming and J lost 2 bases, with 14 bases between them. The CDR3 here is CASSRARDTDTQYF. The CDR3 nucleotides are TGCGCCAGCTCTCGGGCCCGGGACACAGATACGCAGTATTTT.

There are a few counts of this clone. J is TRBJ1-6 and V is TRBV30, with 7 positions matching TRBD1. Germline V gene lookup returns CDR1 GTSNPN and CDR2 SVGIG (reference sequence). V lost 7 bases and J lost 8; bases outside the gene matches: 14. CDR3 length: 15 amino acids. CDR3 sequence: CASSLNRGRHSPLHF. The DNA for the CDR3 is TGTGCCTCGAGCCTCAACAGGGGTAGGCATTCACCCCTCCACTTT.